Shown below are 30 T cell receptor beta chains from a single sample sequenced in a study of memory CD4+ T cells and cytomegalovirus serostatus. Single viable CD3+CD4+CD8-CD45RO+ cells were sorted as the memory CD4+ T cells. Clones were read by immunoSEQ multiplex PCR, and TCRdb kept only the in-frame ones, dropping some. The sample lists over 50,000 clones, roughly four fifths occurring once. The sample consisted of memory CD4+ T cells from blood. The receptors originated from an adult in good health and CMV-seronegative.

The chain employs TRBV10-2 and TRBJ1-2, with D possibly matching TRBD1 (6 bases). Trimming took off 3 bases at V and 3 bases at J, with 8 bases between the two ends. Germline lookup yields CDR1 WSHSY and CDR2 SAAADI. The CDR3 sequence is 13 residues long. As DNA, the CDR3 is TGCGCCAGCAGTGACAGGGGCGACTATGGCTACACCTTC. Protein: CASSDRGDYGYTF.

The V call is TRBV6-5, the J call TRBJ1-1; D gene ambiguous. V lost 2 bases and J 3 bases, leaving 10 bases between the germline ends. The germline gives CDR1 MNHEY, CDR2 SVGAGI. The CDR3 covers 14 residues. The CDR3 DNA sequence: TGTGCCAGCAGTTACGGCACTCAATACACTGAAGCTTTCTTT. This codes for CASSYGTQYTEAFF.

The rearrangement links TRBV5-1 to TRBJ2-3; D is perhaps TRBD1 (5 bases). Germline CDR1 is SGHRS and CDR2 is YFSETQ. The V end lost 4 bases, the J end lost 2 bases, and 17 bases lay between the germline ends. The CDR3 extends over 16 amino acids. CDR3 protein: CASSTRRQLHTDTQYF. CDR3 in DNA: TGCGCCAGCAGCACGCGAAGACAGCTGCACACAGATACGCAGTATTTT.

This chain joins TRBV5-1 and TRBJ2-7, with D possibly TRBD1 on 7 matching bases. The CDR3 extends over 15 amino acids. V was shortened by 4 bases and J by 1 base, with 15 bases between the two germline ends. Germline V gene lookup returns CDR1 SGHRS and CDR2 YFSETQ. In nucleotides, the CDR3 is TGCGCCAGCAGCCCACAGACAGGGAGGTCCTACGAGCAGTACTTC. This encodes CASSPQTGRSYEQYF.

The chain has TRBV30 and TRBJ1-5; perhaps TRBD1 as D (5 bases). CDR1 is GTSNPN, CDR2 SVGIG, per germline (reference sequence). CDR3 length: 14 amino acids. Trimming pared 3 bases from V and 2 bases from J, leaving 11 bases between. The CDR3 DNA is TGTGCCTGGAGCGGGGGGGTAGGCAATCAGCCCCAGCATTTT. Its translation: CAWSGGVGNQPQHF. Based on the CDR3 plus reference TRBV30 and TRBJ1-5, the full variable domain is SQTIHQWPATLVQPVGSPLSLECTVEGTSNPNLYWYRQAAGRGLQLLFYSVGIGQISSEVPQNLSASRPQDRQFILSSKKLLLSDSGFYLCAWSGGVGNQPQHFGDGTRLSIL.

The J gene is TRBJ1-3, the V gene TRBV30, with D uncertain. The CDR3 runs to 14 residues. V was trimmed by 1 base and J by 5 bases, leaving 12 bases between them. CDR1 is GTSNPN and CDR2 is SVGIG in the germline V gene (reference sequence). The CDR3 region is CAWSAQTARNTIYF. CDR3 coding DNA: TGTGCCTGGAGTGCCCAAACAGCCAGAAACACCATATATTTT.

This chain links TRBV2 with TRBJ1-5; no clear D gene. From germline, CDR1 is SNHLY and CDR2 FYNNEI. Trimming pared 3 bases from V and 2 bases from J, leaving 11 bases between. This CDR3 contains 15 residues. The CDR3 nucleotides are TGTGCCAGCAGTGATCCGGGAAGAGGCAATCAGCCCCAGCATTTT. Protein product: CASSDPGRGNQPQHF. Full variable domain (remainder filled in from reference TRBV2 and TRBJ1-5): EPEVTQTPSHQVTQMGQEVILRCVPISNHLYFYWYRQILGQKVEFLVSFYNNEISEKSEIFDDQFSVERPDGSNFTLKIRSTKLEDSAMYFCASSDPGRGNQPQHFGDGTRLSIL.

The chain recombines TRBV11-2 with TRBJ2-1; 9 nucleotides line up with TRBD2. This CDR3 region has 16 residues. With 4 bases clipped from V and 0 bases from J, the junction kept 4 bases outside the gene matches. CDR1 is SGHAT, CDR2 FQNNGV, per germline. As DNA, the CDR3 is TGTGCCAGCAGCTCGCGTAGCGGGAGCTCCTACAATGAGCAGTTCTTC. Amino acid sequence: CASSSRSGSSYNEQFF.

CDR3 DNA sequence: TGCGCCAGCAGCCGAAAACCCGGGGAAAAACTGTTTTTT. Translated, it gives CASSRKPGEKLFF. This chain uses TRBV5-1 with TRBJ1-4, with no clear D. CDR1 and CDR2 from the germline V gene are SGHRS and YFSETQ. V dropped 4 bases and J dropped 8 bases, with 12 bases sitting between them. The CDR3 contains 13 residues.

In nucleotides, the CDR3 is TGTGCCAGCAGCTACACCGGGGACTATGGCTACACCTTC. This gives the protein CASSYTGDYGYTF. V is TRBV7-9 and J is TRBJ1-2; D not resolved. The CDR3 sequence is 13 residues long. The germline V and J ends were trimmed by 4 bases and 3 bases, with 9 bases remaining between them. The germline V gene has CDR1 SEHNR and CDR2 FQNEAQ (reference sequence).

The chain recombines TRBV28 with TRBJ2-3, with D uncertain. Germline-derived CDR1 and CDR2 are MDHEN and SYDVKM. Trimming pared 6 bases from V and 6 bases from J, leaving 7 bases between. The CDR3 is 11 residues long. This chain's CDR3 is CASRYSDTQYF. In DNA form, the CDR3 reads TGTGCCAGCAGATACAGTGATACGCAGTATTTT. Looking up the rest from reference TRBV28 and TRBJ2-3 gives the full variable domain: DVKVTQSSRYLVKRTGEKVFLECVQDMDHENMFWYRQDPGLGLRLIYFSYDVKMKEKGDIPEGYSVSREKKERFSLILESASTNQTSMYLCASRYSDTQYFGPGTRLTVL.

The genes are TRBV11-2 and TRBJ2-5, with 8 bases lining up with TRBD2. Germline loops: CDR1 SGHAT, CDR2 FQNNGV. Trimming removed 5 bases from V and 1 base from J; junction bases left unmatched: 3. This CDR3 comprises 14 residues. The CDR3 region is CASSETSVQETQYF. CDR3 DNA: TGTGCCAGCAGCGAGACTAGCGTCCAAGAGACCCAGTACTTC.

J is TRBJ1-5 and V is TRBV19; D is ambiguous. This CDR3 is 12 amino acids long. Germline CDR1 LNHDA, CDR2 SQIVND (reference sequence). The ends were cut back, 9 bases at V and 5 bases at J, with 11 bases in the middle. Here the CDR3 reads CASSPRDQPQHF. The CDR3 coding sequence is TGTGCCAGCTCCCCAAGGGATCAGCCCCAGCATTTT.

This clone appeared a few times. The chain combines TRBV6-1 with TRBJ1-5; 8 bases line up with TRBD1. V trimming: 5 bases; J trimming: 3 bases; junction bases outside the gene matches: 6. The length of the CDR3 is 15 residues. CDR1 and CDR2 (germline): MNHNS, SASEGT. Here the CDR3 DNA reads TGTGCCAGCAGTAGACAGGGGACTCCCAATCAGCCCCAGCATTTT. This codes for CASSRQGTPNQPQHF.

This chain connects TRBV6-6 to TRBJ2-3, with D unresolved. This CDR3 comprises 14 residues. The germline gives CDR1 MNHNY, CDR2 SVGAGI (reference sequence). Trimming removed 0 bases at V and 2 bases at J, with 6 bases between. CDR3 nucleotide sequence: TGTGCCAGCAGTTACTCGTTCACCACAGATACGCAGTATTTT. It translates to CASSYSFTTDTQYF.

The chain links TRBV30 to TRBJ2-4; D remains unclear. Trimming took off 2 bases at V and 6 bases at J, with 11 bases between the two ends. Germline V gene sequence: CDR1 GTSNPN, CDR2 SVGIG (reference sequence). CDR3 length: 13 amino acids. The CDR3 DNA reads TGTGCCTGGAGTTACGAGAGAAGAAACATTCAGTACTTC. As protein: CAWSYERRNIQYF.

This clone was seen only once. The rearrangement joins TRBV5-5 to TRBJ1-4; D is perhaps TRBD1 (5 bases). V was cut by 3 bases and J by 11 bases, with 14 bases left in between. In germline, CDR1 is SGHKS, CDR2 YYEKEE (reference sequence). The CDR3 is 13 residues long. The CDR3 bases are TGTGCCAGCAGCTCGCCGGGGGTCAGGAAACTGTTTTTT. Protein: CASSSPGVRKLFF.

The chain couples TRBV30 to TRBJ2-5; D is unresolved. The J call could be wrong; TRBJ2-7 is a better fit for the DNA end. Germline CDR1 GTSNPN, CDR2 SVGIG (reference sequence). There are 14 residues in the CDR3. CDR3 amino acids: CAWSVPSLSYEQYF. The CDR3 nucleotides read TGTGCCTGGAGTGTACCGTCCCTTTCCTACGAGCAGTACTTC.

The chain carries TRBV10-2 and TRBJ1-2; 7 positions agree with TRBD1. With V trimmed by 8 bases and J by 4 bases, 10 bases remained unmatched. The CDR3 covers 14 residues. CDR1 is WSHSY and CDR2 is SAAADI in the germline V gene. The CDR3 loop is CASRGRRDSYGYTF. CDR3 nucleotides: TGCGCCAGCCGTGGCCGTCGGGACAGCTATGGCTACACCTTC.

The chain recombines TRBV18 with TRBJ2-3; a weak D match, TRBD2 (6 bases). The CDR3 sequence is 15 residues long. Trimming took off 5 bases at V and 1 base at J, with 13 bases between the two ends. Germline V CDR1 and CDR2: KGHSH, LQKENI. In nucleotides, the CDR3 is TGTGCCAGCTCAACCCGGGAGAAGGGCACAGATACGCAGTATTTT. Protein sequence: CASSTREKGTDTQYF.

The gene calls are TRBV27 and TRBJ1-2; D remains ambiguous. V was shortened by 0 bases and J by 9 bases, with 14 bases between the two germline ends. The CDR3 has 14 amino acids. Germline CDR1 MNHEY, CDR2 SMNVEV (reference sequence). CDR3 in DNA: TGTGCCAGCAGTTTATCAAGGGCAGCCCTCCGCTACACCTTC. The encoded protein is CASSLSRAALRYTF.

This clone was observed a handful of times. The V call is TRBV5-1, the J call TRBJ2-1, with D unresolved. V was cut by 4 bases and J by 5 bases, with 4 bases left in between. CDR3 size: 11 residues. Germline V gene lookup returns CDR1 SGHRS and CDR2 YFSETQ. Written as DNA, the CDR3 is TGCGCCAGCAGCCTCAACAATGAGCAGTTCTTC. This sequence encodes CASSLNNEQFF.

The chain is built from TRBV2 and TRBJ1-5; D is ambiguous. Trimming took 6 bases from V and 7 from J, leaving 16 bases between them. CDR3 size: 14 residues. Germline CDR1 SNHLY, CDR2 FYNNEI. The DNA of the CDR3 is TGTGCCAGCAGCCCAGCGGGGAGAAGGCAGCCCCAGCATTTT. This encodes CASSPAGRRQPQHF.

The chain is built from TRBV7-6 and TRBJ2-3; TRBD1 matches 7 bases. V lost 1 base, J lost 2 bases, and 6 bases stayed unmatched. The CDR3 contains 16 residues. Germline CDR1 reads SGHVS; CDR2 reads FNYEAQ. CDR3 loop: CASSLEGQGVTDTQYF. In nucleotides, the CDR3 is TGTGCCAGCAGCTTAGAGGGTCAGGGGGTCACAGATACGCAGTATTTT.

The V call is TRBV5-1, the J call TRBJ2-1; 9 nucleotides agree with TRBD1. Trimming cost V 3 bases and J 5 bases; bases outside gene matches: 6. The CDR3 is 15 amino acids. CDR1 is SGHRS and CDR2 is YFSETQ in the germline V gene. The CDR3 DNA follows: TGCGCCAGCAGCTCCGGGACAGGGAGGAACAATGAGCAGTTCTTC. This gives the protein CASSSGTGRNNEQFF.

The chain links TRBV28 to TRBJ1-2; no definite D call. V lost 7 bases and J lost 4, with 13 bases in between. The germline V gene has CDR1 MDHEN and CDR2 SYDVKM. The CDR3 totals 13 residues. The CDR3 coding sequence is TGTGCCAGCAAGGTCGAGGTTAGCTATGGCTACACCTTC. It translates to CASKVEVSYGYTF.

The chain couples TRBV20-1 to TRBJ2-3; TRBD1 matches at 8 bases. CDR3 length: 11 amino acids. Per the germline V gene, CDR1 is DFQATT and CDR2 is SNEGSKA (reference sequence). V trimming: 3 bases; J trimming: 14 bases; junction bases outside the gene matches: 7. CDR3 nucleotides: TGCAGTGCTAGGGGGGACAGGATGGGGTATTTT. It encodes CSARGDRMGYF.

The table lists this clone with a count of one. This sequence joins TRBV18 and TRBJ1-1; D ambiguous. With 1 base removed from V and 1 base from J, the gap between germline ends came to 10 bases. The CDR3 loop spans 15 amino acids. The germline V gene has CDR1 KGHSH and CDR2 LQKENI. CDR3 residues: CASSPRLAENTEAFF. CDR3 sequence (DNA): TGTGCCAGCTCACCACGGCTGGCAGAGAACACTGAAGCTTTCTTT.

J is TRBJ2-1 and V is TRBV7-2, with D uncertain. CDR3 length: 13 residues. Germline loops: CDR1 SGHTA, CDR2 FQGNSA. V lost 5 bases to trimming and J lost 6 bases, with 11 bases between them. For the CDR3, the DNA is TGTGCCAGCAGCCGGAAGGTCGGCAATGAGCAGTTCTTC. Amino acids: CASSRKVGNEQFF.

V and J are TRBV6-5 and TRBJ2-2; no clear D gene. Per the germline V gene, CDR1 is MNHEY and CDR2 is SVGAGI. The CDR3 extends over 13 amino acids. Trimming removed 2 bases from V and 3 bases from J, with 4 bases in between. The CDR3 reads CASSYVDTGELFF. In DNA form, the CDR3 reads TGTGCCAGCAGTTACGTAGACACCGGGGAGCTGTTTTTT.